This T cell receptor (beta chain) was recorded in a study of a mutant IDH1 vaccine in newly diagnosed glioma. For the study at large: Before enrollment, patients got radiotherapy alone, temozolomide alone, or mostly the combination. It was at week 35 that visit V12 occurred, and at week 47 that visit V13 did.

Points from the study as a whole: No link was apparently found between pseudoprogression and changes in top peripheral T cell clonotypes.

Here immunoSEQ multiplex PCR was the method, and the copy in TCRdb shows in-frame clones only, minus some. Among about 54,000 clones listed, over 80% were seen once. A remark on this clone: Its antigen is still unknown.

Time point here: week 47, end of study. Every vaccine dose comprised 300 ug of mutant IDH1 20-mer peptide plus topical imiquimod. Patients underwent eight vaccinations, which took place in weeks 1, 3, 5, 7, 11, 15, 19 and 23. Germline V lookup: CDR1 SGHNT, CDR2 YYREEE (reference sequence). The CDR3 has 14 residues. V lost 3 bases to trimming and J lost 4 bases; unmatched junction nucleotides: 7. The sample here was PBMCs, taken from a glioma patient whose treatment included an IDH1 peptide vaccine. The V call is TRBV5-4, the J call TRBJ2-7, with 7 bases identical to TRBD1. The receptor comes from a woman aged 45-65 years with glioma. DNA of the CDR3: TGTGCCAGCAGCTCGGGACAGCCCCGGTACGAGCAGTACTTC. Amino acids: CASSSGQPRYEQYF.